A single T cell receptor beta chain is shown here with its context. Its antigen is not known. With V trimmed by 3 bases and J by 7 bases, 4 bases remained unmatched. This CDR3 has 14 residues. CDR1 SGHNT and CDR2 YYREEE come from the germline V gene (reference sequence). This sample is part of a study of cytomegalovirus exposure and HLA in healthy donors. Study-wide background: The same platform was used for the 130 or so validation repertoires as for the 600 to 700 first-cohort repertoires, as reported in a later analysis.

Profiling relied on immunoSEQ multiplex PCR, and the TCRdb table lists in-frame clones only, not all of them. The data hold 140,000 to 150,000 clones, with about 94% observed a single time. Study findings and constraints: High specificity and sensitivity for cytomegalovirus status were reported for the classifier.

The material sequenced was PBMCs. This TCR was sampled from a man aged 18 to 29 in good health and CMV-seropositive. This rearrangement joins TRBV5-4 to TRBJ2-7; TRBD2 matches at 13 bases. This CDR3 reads CASSWTSGSGEQYF. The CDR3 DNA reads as TGTGCCAGCAGCTGGACTAGCGGGAGTGGGGAGCAGTACTTC.